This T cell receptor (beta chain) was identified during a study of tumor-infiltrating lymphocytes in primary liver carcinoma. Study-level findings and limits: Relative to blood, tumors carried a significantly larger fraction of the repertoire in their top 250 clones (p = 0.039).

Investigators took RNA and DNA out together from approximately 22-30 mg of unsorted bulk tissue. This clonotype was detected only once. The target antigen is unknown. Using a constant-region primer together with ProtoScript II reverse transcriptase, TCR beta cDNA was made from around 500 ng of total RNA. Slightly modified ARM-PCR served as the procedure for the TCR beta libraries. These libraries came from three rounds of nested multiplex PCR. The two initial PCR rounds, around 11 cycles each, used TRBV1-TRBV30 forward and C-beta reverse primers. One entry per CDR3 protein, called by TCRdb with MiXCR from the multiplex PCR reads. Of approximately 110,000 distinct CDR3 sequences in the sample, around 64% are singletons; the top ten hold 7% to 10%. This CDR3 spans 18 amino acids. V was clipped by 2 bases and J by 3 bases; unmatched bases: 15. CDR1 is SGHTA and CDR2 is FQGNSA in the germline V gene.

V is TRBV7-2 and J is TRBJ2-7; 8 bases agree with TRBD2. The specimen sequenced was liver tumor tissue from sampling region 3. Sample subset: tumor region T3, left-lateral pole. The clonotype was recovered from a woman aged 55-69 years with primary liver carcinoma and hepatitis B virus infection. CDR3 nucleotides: TGTGCCAGCAGCTTACGGATCCGGGCTAGCGGGTCAAACTACGAGCAGTACTTC. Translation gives CASSLRIRASGSNYEQYF.